The 27 T cell receptor beta chains presented below share a single source sample, sequenced in a study of cytotoxic CD8 clonotypes in ibrutinib-treated CLL. The protocol was immunoSEQ multiplex PCR, while the TCRdb copy is restricted to in-frame clones and leaves out a portion. The table includes some 35,000 clones, roughly two thirds detected once. The sequencing used PBMCs, collected at disease progression, from a patient treated with ibrutinib. The receptors derive from a human donor with chronic lymphocytic leukemia.

Notes on this clone: Other nucleotide sequences from this sample produce the same CDR3. This rearrangement joins TRBV5-4 to TRBJ2-3; D might be TRBD1 (5 bases). Trimming took 0 bases from V and 2 from J, leaving 10 bases between them. This CDR3 region has 15 residues. Germline CDR1 is SGHNT and CDR2 is YYREEE (reference sequence). CDR3 DNA: TGTGCCAGCAGCTTGGGCCTGACAGACACAGATACGCAGTATTTT. Protein product: CASSLGLTDTDTQYF.

The CDR3 nucleotides are TGTGCCAGTAGTATATATATTTCAGGGACGCCTGGAAACACCATATATTTT. Residues: CASSIYISGTPGNTIYF. The chain couples TRBV19 to TRBJ1-3, with a weak D call TRBD1 (5 bases). Germline CDR1 reads LNHDA; CDR2 reads SQIVND (reference sequence). This CDR3 comprises 17 residues. Trimming cost V 2 bases and J 2 bases, with 16 bases left between them.

The sample holds a few counts of this clone. This chain joins TRBV19 and TRBJ1-4; unclear D gene. Germline values: CDR1 LNHDA, CDR2 SQIVND (reference sequence). This CDR3 spans 14 amino acids. V lost 3 bases to trimming and J lost 10 bases, with 15 bases between them. CDR3 bases: TGTGCCAGTAGTATTCCGGGCCAACGGGGAAAACTGTTTTTT. Amino acids: CASSIPGQRGKLFF.

This clone was observed a few times. The CDR3 region has the DNA TGCAGCGCACCAGCGGGGGGGCAAGAGACCCAGTACTTC. Its protein product is CSAPAGGQETQYF. This sequence joins TRBV29-1 and TRBJ2-5; 10 bases align to TRBD2. Trimming removed 7 bases from V and 2 bases from J; junction bases left unmatched: 4. The CDR3 contains 13 residues. Germline values: CDR1 SQVTM, CDR2 ANQGSEA.

The chain uses TRBV6-5 and TRBJ2-3, with D possibly being TRBD2 (5 bases). Germline V gives CDR1 MNHEY, CDR2 SVGAGI. Trimming removed 0 bases from V and 1 base from J, with 11 bases in between. The CDR3 contains 16 residues. The CDR3 DNA is TGTGCCAGCAGTTACTCGGTCACCGGGGGCACAGATACGCAGTATTTT. It specifies CASSYSVTGGTDTQYF.

This clone was seen a handful of times. This rearrangement joins TRBV4-1 to TRBJ1-3, with D unresolved. CDR1 is MGHRA, CDR2 YSYEKL, per germline. The CDR3 is 17 amino acids. The V and J ends lost 0 bases and 0 bases respectively, with 12 bases between them. The CDR3 region is CASSQERTTLSGNTIYF. CDR3 bases: TGCGCCAGCAGCCAAGAGCGCACGACCCTCTCTGGAAACACCATATATTTT.

The chain joins TRBV7-9 to TRBJ2-5, with D possibly TRBD1 on 6 matching bases. The germline gives CDR1 SEHNR, CDR2 FQNEAQ (reference sequence). This CDR3 contains 15 residues. Deletions cut 5 bases from V and 1 base from J, with 14 bases between. CDR3 in DNA: TGTGCCAGCAGCCCAGCAGGGGCCGCCCAAGAGACCCAGTACTTC. Translated: CASSPAGAAQETQYF.

The chain has TRBV15 and TRBJ1-1; D unclear. Trimming took 0 bases from V and 4 from J, leaving 12 bases between them. Per the germline V gene, CDR1 is LNHNV and CDR2 is YYDKDF (reference sequence). The CDR3 loop spans 15 amino acids. The chain's CDR3 is CATSRDLGVATEAFF. DNA for the CDR3: TGTGCCACCAGCAGAGATCTCGGGGTGGCCACTGAAGCTTTCTTT.

The chain is built from TRBV5-1 and TRBJ2-6; the D is unclear. The CDR3 covers 18 residues. Germline CDR1 SGHRS, CDR2 YFSETQ. Trimming removed 4 bases at V and 0 bases at J, with 17 bases between. This chain's CDR3 is CASSLSPVGFSGANVLTF. CDR3 bases: TGCGCCAGCAGCCTCTCCCCGGTGGGCTTCTCTGGGGCCAACGTCCTGACTTTC.

V and J are TRBV2 and TRBJ1-2; 8 positions match TRBD1. Germline CDR1 and CDR2: SNHLY and FYNNEI. Trimming at V came to 7 bases and at J to 3 bases, leaving 10 bases not matched to a gene. CDR3 length: 15 amino acids. CDR3 sequence reads: CASTFGQGRYYGYTF. CDR3 DNA: TGTGCCAGCACCTTCGGACAGGGTCGGTACTATGGCTACACCTTC.

The genes are TRBV6-1 and TRBJ1-2, with 8 nucleotides matching TRBD1. The CDR3 covers 17 residues. V lost 4 bases to trimming and J lost 4 bases; unmatched junction nucleotides: 14. Germline values: CDR1 MNHNS, CDR2 SASEGT. The CDR3: CASSGGQDPKFGYGYTF. Here the CDR3 DNA reads TGTGCCAGCAGTGGGGGACAGGACCCCAAATTCGGCTATGGCTACACCTTC.

The V gene is TRBV9, the J gene TRBJ2-1, with D perhaps being TRBD1 or TRBD2 (5 bases each). This CDR3 is 14 amino acids long. The germline V and J ends were trimmed by 0 bases and 6 bases, with 10 bases remaining between them. The V gene's germline CDR1 is SGDLS and CDR2 YYNGEE. CDR3 DNA: TGTGCCAGCAGCGTAGCCGGGGCCTTCAATGAGCAGTTCTTC. Translating it yields CASSVAGAFNEQFF.

This chain uses TRBV19 with TRBJ1-3; a weak D match, TRBD1 (5 bases). This CDR3 has 16 residues. CDR1 LNHDA and CDR2 SQIVND come from the germline V gene (reference sequence). Deletions cut 4 bases from V and 3 bases from J, with 16 bases between. CDR3 region: CASSKGAGTFGNTIYF. The CDR3 DNA follows: TGTGCCAGTAGTAAAGGGGCAGGGACGTTTGGAAACACCATATATTTT.

The CDR3 here is CASNREAWEKLFF. The DNA for the CDR3 is TGTGCCAGCAATCGGGAGGCCTGGGAAAAACTGTTTTTT. The chain couples TRBV2 to TRBJ1-4; D ambiguous. The V gene lost 7 bases and the J gene lost 8 bases, with 14 bases spanning the gap. The germline V gene has CDR1 SNHLY and CDR2 FYNNEI. There are 13 residues in the CDR3.

V usage is TRBV5-4 and J usage is TRBJ2-2; D possibly corresponds to TRBD1 (6 bases). V was shortened by 6 bases and J by 6 bases, with 24 bases between the two germline ends. The CDR3 sequence is 17 residues long. CDR1 is SGHNT, CDR2 YYREEE, per germline (reference sequence). DNA for the CDR3: TGTGCCAGCACCACGAGCCGTGGTCAGGGGCTGCCCGGGGAGCTGTTTTTT. Translation: CASTTSRGQGLPGELFF.

The V gene is TRBV6-5, the J gene TRBJ2-5; D is tentatively TRBD1 or TRBD2 (6 bases each). The V end was cut by 0 bases, the J end by 5 bases, with 13 bases between. The CDR3 length is 15 residues. Germline loops: CDR1 MNHEY, CDR2 SVGAGI. The CDR3 nucleotides are TGTGCCAGCAGTTACTCAGGAGGGGGTGGCGAGACCCAGTACTTC. Translating it yields CASSYSGGGGETQYF.

This clone has a handful of counts. This same CDR3 is encoded by further DNA sequences in the sample. V usage is TRBV29-1 and J usage is TRBJ2-5; D is perhaps TRBD2 (6 bases). Germline CDR1 and CDR2: SQVTM and ANQGSEA. This CDR3 region has 11 residues. The V gene lost 4 bases and the J gene lost 4 bases, with 7 bases spanning the gap. The CDR3 reads CSVGSGETQYF. DNA of the CDR3: TGCAGCGTTGGTAGCGGAGAGACCCAGTACTTC.

This sequence joins TRBV27 and TRBJ2-5, with TRBD2 matching 7 bases. The CDR3 totals 14 residues. CDR1 is MNHEY, CDR2 SMNVEV, per germline (reference sequence). J lost 4 bases, V lost 5 bases, and 7 bases had no gene match. In DNA, the CDR3 is TGTGCCAGCAGTACCCTCGGGGGGAGAGAGACCCAGTACTTC. Translated, it gives CASSTLGGRETQYF.

The chain recombines TRBV19 with TRBJ1-5; D uncertain. Deletions cut 1 base from V and 4 bases from J, with 14 bases between. CDR3 length: 16 amino acids. Germline CDR1 is LNHDA and CDR2 is SQIVND (reference sequence). For the CDR3, the DNA is TGTGCCAGTAGTATAGGGCAGGACTACAAAAATCAGCCCCAGCATTTT. The encoded protein is CASSIGQDYKNQPQHF. Based on the CDR3 plus reference TRBV19 and TRBJ1-5, the full variable domain is DGGITQSPKYLFRKEGQNVTLSCEQNLNHDAMYWYRQDPGQGLRLIYYSQIVNDFQKGDIAEGYSVSREKKESFPLTVTSAQKNPTAFYLCASSIGQDYKNQPQHFGDGTRLSIL.

This chain links TRBV7-9 with TRBJ1-2; 9 bases agree with TRBD1. The ends lost 3 bases at V and 2 bases at J; junction bases unmatched: 10. In germline, CDR1 is SEHNR, CDR2 FQNEAQ (reference sequence). The CDR3 is 17 residues long. The CDR3 region has the DNA TGTGCCAGCAGCTTCCCGCTGGGGACAGGGATAAACTATGGCTACACCTTC. Translation: CASSFPLGTGINYGYTF. Using reference TRBV7-9 and TRBJ1-2 for the parts outside the CDR3, the full variable domain is DTGVSQNPRHKITKRGQNVTFRCDPISEHNRLYWYRQTLGQGPEFLTYFQNEAQLEKSRLLSDRFSAERPKGSFSTLEIQRTEQGDSAMYLCASSFPLGTGINYGYTFGSGTRLTVV.

J is TRBJ1-1 and V is TRBV19; 8 positions agree with TRBD1. This CDR3 contains 13 residues. Trimming took 5 bases from V and 5 from J; bases not matched to a gene: 4. Germline V gene lookup returns CDR1 LNHDA and CDR2 SQIVND (reference sequence). The CDR3, as DNA: TGTGCCAGTAGTCAGGGGGCAGGTACTGAAGCTTTCTTT. Translation gives CASSQGAGTEAFF.

This chain uses TRBV7-9 with TRBJ2-3; D remains unclear. This CDR3 region has 14 residues. Germline V gene data show CDR1 as SEHNR and CDR2 as FQNEAQ (reference sequence). Trimming stripped 3 bases from V and 0 bases from J, with 7 bases between. The CDR3 protein is CASSFSQSTDTQYF. In nucleotides, the CDR3 is TGTGCCAGCAGCTTCTCACAGAGCACAGATACGCAGTATTTT.

The gene calls are TRBV5-1 and TRBJ2-1; 7 bases map to TRBD2. The CDR3 has 14 amino acids. Germline CDR1 SGHRS, CDR2 YFSETQ. The ends lost 4 bases at V and 2 bases at J; junction bases unmatched: 3. CDR3 region: CASSGGGTYNEQFF. The CDR3 DNA is TGCGCCAGCAGCGGCGGGGGAACCTACAATGAGCAGTTCTTC.

The chain combines TRBV7-9 with TRBJ2-5, with D possibly matching TRBD1 (5 bases). The germline V gene encodes CDR1 SEHNR and CDR2 FQNEAQ (reference sequence). V lost 4 bases and J 5 bases, leaving 17 bases between the germline ends. The CDR3 spans 15 residues. The chain's CDR3 is CASSSTGWGWETQYF. The CDR3 DNA sequence: TGTGCCAGCAGCTCAACAGGTTGGGGATGGGAGACCCAGTACTTC.

The chain employs TRBV5-1 and TRBJ1-2; weak D call: TRBD1 (5 bases). Trimming shortened V by 5 bases and J by 3 bases, and 11 bases separated the two germline ends. The CDR3 contains 13 residues. CDR1 is SGHRS, CDR2 YFSETQ, per germline. Here the CDR3 reads CASRAGTDYGYTF. CDR3 coding DNA: TGCGCCAGCAGGGCCGGGACGGACTATGGCTACACCTTC.

This clone occurred a few times. V gene TRBV2 combines with J gene TRBJ1-4, with D tentatively TRBD1 (5 bases). Germline lookup yields CDR1 SNHLY and CDR2 FYNNEI. The V and J ends lost 6 bases and 7 bases respectively, with 15 bases between them. The CDR3 is made up of 14 amino acids. CDR3 protein: CASRATVKVEKLFF. The DNA of the CDR3 is TGTGCCAGCAGGGCGACAGTAAAAGTTGAAAAACTGTTTTTT. The complete variable domain, with remaining parts taken from reference TRBV2 and TRBJ1-4, reads EPEVTQTPSHQVTQMGQEVILRCVPISNHLYFYWYRQILGQKVEFLVSFYNNEISEKSEIFDDQFSVERPDGSNFTLKIRSTKLEDSAMYFCASRATVKVEKLFFGSGTQLSVL.

The chain links TRBV25-1 to TRBJ2-2; TRBD1 aligns across 7 bases. The CDR3 has 16 residues. V lost 2 bases to trimming and J lost 5 bases; unmatched junction nucleotides: 8. Germline CDR1 is MGHDK and CDR2 is SYGVNS. Written as DNA, the CDR3 is TGTGCCAGCAGTGAAACGACAGGGTTCGGGACCGGGGAGCTGTTTTTT. It is translated as CASSETTGFGTGELFF.